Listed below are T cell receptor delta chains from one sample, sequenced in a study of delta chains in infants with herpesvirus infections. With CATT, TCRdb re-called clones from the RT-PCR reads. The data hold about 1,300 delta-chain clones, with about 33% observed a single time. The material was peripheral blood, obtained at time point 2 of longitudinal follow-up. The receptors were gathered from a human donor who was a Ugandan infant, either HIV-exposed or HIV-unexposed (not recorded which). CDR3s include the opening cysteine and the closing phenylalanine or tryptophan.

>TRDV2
CACSLVLRGIRGTDKLIF
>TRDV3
CAFRNWGIQSAQLFF
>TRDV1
CALGELVPSPLELGDTRFPDKLIF
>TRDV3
CALSYGGLLGDTSYTDKLIF
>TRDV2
CACDPRGGFGTDKLIF
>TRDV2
CACDTPGGPLYTDKLIF
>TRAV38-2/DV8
CAYRKLNWGIRYYTDKLIF
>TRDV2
CACDTGVWGIRWGDTDKLIF
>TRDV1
CALGEPDVTCRSTGAHWQTDKLIF
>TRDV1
CALGELRPGYWGTQLYTDKLIF
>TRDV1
CALGELLLGDGTDKLIF
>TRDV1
CALGELITGPSYWGIRWTDKLIF
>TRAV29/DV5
CSVLLCSKLSPTCTGESTDKLIF
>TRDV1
CALGEPGSPGIDTDKLIF
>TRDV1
CALGEVSFPWNAGGADTDKLIF
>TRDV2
CACDTGRTWYWGIESWDTRQMFF
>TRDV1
CALGEPLFLRSVRYTDKLIF
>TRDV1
CALGELATGDTPHTDKLIF
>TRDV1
CALGELTLGPVTGGYGTDKLIF
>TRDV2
CACEPLLTDKLIF
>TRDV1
CALGEWLPSTRIQGGWGKGIYKLIF
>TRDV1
CALGPPTGWRIHTDKLIF
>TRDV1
CALGEWLPSTRIQGGWGKGRYKLIF